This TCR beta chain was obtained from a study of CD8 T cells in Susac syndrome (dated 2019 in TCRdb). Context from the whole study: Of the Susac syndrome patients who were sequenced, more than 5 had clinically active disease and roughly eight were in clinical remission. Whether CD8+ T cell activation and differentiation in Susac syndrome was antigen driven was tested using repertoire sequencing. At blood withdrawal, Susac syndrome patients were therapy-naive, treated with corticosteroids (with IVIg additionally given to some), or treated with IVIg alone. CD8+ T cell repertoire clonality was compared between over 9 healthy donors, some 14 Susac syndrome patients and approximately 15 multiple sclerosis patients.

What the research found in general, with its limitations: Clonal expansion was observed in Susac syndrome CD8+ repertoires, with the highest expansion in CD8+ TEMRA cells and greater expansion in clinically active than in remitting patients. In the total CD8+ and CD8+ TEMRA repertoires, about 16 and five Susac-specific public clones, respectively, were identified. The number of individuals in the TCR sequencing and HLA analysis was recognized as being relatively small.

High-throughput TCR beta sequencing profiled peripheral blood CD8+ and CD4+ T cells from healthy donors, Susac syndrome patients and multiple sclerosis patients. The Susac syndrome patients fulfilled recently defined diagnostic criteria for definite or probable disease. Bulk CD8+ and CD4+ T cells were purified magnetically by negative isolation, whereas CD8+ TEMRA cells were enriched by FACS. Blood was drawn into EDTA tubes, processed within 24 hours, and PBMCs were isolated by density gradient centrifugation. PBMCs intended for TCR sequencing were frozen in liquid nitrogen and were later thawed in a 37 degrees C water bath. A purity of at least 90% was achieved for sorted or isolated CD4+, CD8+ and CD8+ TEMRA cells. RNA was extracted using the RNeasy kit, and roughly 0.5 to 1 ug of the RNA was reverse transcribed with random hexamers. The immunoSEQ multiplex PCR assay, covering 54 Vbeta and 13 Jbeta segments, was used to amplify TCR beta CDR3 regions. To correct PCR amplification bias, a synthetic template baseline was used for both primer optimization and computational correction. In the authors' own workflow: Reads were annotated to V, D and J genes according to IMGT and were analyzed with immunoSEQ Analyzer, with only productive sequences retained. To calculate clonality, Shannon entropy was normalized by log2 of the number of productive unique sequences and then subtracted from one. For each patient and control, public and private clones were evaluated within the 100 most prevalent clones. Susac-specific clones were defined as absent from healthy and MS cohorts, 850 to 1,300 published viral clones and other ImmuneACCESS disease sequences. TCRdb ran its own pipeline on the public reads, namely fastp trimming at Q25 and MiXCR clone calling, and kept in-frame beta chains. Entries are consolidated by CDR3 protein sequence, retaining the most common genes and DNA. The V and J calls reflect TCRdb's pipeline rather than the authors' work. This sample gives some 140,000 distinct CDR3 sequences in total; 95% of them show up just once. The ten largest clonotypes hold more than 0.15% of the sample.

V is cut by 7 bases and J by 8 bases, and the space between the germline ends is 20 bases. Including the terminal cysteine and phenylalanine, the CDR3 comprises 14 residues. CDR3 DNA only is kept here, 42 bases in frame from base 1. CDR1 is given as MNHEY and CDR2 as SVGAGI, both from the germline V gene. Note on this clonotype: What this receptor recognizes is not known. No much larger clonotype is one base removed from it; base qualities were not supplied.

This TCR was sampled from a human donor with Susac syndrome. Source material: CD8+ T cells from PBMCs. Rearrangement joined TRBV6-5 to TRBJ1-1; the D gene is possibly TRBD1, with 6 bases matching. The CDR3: CASTLGGSGQEAFF. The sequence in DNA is TGTGCCAGCACCCTCGGGGGATCCGGACAGGAAGCTTTCTTT.